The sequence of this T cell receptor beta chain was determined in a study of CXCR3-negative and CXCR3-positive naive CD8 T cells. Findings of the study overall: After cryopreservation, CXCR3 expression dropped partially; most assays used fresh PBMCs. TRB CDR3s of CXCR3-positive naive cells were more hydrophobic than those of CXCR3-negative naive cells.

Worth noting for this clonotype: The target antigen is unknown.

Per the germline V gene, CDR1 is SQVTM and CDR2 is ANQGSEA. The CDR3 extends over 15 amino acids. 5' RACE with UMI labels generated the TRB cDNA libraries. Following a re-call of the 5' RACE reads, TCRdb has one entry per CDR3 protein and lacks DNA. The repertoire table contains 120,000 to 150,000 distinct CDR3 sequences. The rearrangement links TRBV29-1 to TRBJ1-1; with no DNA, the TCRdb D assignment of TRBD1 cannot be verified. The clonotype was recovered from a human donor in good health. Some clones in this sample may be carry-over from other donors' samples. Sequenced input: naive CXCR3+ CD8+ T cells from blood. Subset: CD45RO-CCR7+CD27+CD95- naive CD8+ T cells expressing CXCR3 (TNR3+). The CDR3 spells CSATGAGGLNTEAFF.